These 16 T cell receptor beta chains were all obtained from the same sample, sequenced in a study of T cell repertoires in cytomegalovirus infection. TCRdb itself ran the reads through MiXCR, one entry per CDR3 protein. The sample lists 150,000 to 200,000 distinct CDR3 sequences, 14% occurring once. The sequencing input was PBMCs. The receptor source for this set is a human donor in good health (CMV status not recorded). Some clones in this sample may be carry-over from other donors' samples.

This clonotype was seen repeatedly, ten times or more. The V gene is TRBV7-2, the J gene TRBJ1-1; TRBD1 might be the D (5 bases). CDR3 length: 16 amino acids. CDR1 and CDR2 (germline): SGHTA, FQGNSA. Trimming removed 1 base at V and 1 base at J, with 13 bases between. In DNA, the CDR3 is TGTGCCAGCAGCTTAGATCGGGGGAATTCGAACACTGAAGCTTTCTTT. This codes for CASSLDRGNSNTEAFF.

This chain joins TRBV29-1 and TRBJ1-1, with D unresolved. The CDR3 covers 12 residues. V was clipped by 5 bases and J by 2 bases, with 9 bases between them. Per the germline V gene, CDR1 is SQVTM and CDR2 is ANQGSEA. The DNA of the CDR3 is TGCAGCGTTTCCCCGGGCAACACTGAAGCTTTCTTT. Amino acids: CSVSPGNTEAFF.

A word on this clonotype: Since a much larger clone is just one base distant, this may be a read error. CDR3 protein: CASREQRSAQHF. The CDR3 DNA sequence: TGTGCCAGCAGAGAACAGCGATCGGCCCAGCATTTT. The chain links TRBV6-6 to TRBJ1-5, with no clear D. CDR1 and CDR2 (germline): MNHNY, SVGAGI (reference sequence). There are 12 residues in the CDR3. Trimming took 6 bases from V and 11 from J, leaving 14 bases between them.

CDR3: CASSEWSLQGGYTF. DNA of the CDR3: TGTGCCAGCAGTGAATGGAGCCTCCAGGGTGGCTACACCTTC. V is TRBV25-1 and J is TRBJ1-2, with D possibly TRBD1 on 5 matching bases. Germline V lookup: CDR1 MGHDK, CDR2 SYGVNS. V was cut by 1 base and J by 7 bases, with 13 bases left in between. This CDR3 spans 14 amino acids.

This clonotype was seen repeatedly, ten times or more. This chain links TRBV7-6 with TRBJ1-2; D is perhaps TRBD1 (5 bases). With 3 bases removed from V and 7 bases from J, the gap between germline ends came to 12 bases. Per germline, CDR1 SGHVS and CDR2 FNYEAQ. CDR3 length: 13 amino acids. The CDR3 DNA is TGTGCCAGCAGCTTGACAGCCCTTAGTGGCTACACCTTC. The encoded protein is CASSLTALSGYTF.

The chain employs TRBV20-1 and TRBJ1-2, with D hard to call. V was clipped by 7 bases and J by 4 bases, with 7 bases between them. Germline-derived CDR1 and CDR2 are DFQATT and SNEGSKA (reference sequence). The CDR3 spans 10 residues. The CDR3: CSGPVYGYTF. CDR3 DNA: TGCAGTGGGCCAGTCTATGGCTACACCTTC.

This clonotype came up a few times. The V call is TRBV27, the J call TRBJ2-2, with a tentative D call TRBD1 (5 bases). In germline, CDR1 is MNHEY, CDR2 SMNVEV (reference sequence). V was clipped by 2 bases and J by 7 bases, with 17 bases between them. There are 16 residues in the CDR3. CDR3 protein: CASSLMALGQDGELFF. For the CDR3, the DNA is TGTGCCAGCAGTTTAATGGCTCTAGGACAAGACGGGGAGCTGTTTTTT.

This clonotype was detected only a few times. V is TRBV7-6 and J is TRBJ2-3, with D possibly being TRBD1 (6 bases). V lost 8 bases, J lost 3 bases, and 15 bases lay in between. The length of the CDR3 is 14 residues. Germline loops: CDR1 SGHVS, CDR2 FNYEAQ. CDR3 DNA sequence: TGTGCCAGCTCCCCCGAGGGGGTGACAGATACGCAGTATTTT. It translates to CASSPEGVTDTQYF.

This chain joins TRBV20-1 and TRBJ2-1; 9 nucleotides agree with TRBD1. V was pared by 6 bases and J by 7 bases, with 13 bases of the junction left unmatched. The germline V gene has CDR1 DFQATT and CDR2 SNEGSKA (reference sequence). The CDR3 loop spans 15 amino acids. The CDR3 spells CSAKTGTGISNEQFF. In DNA, the CDR3 is TGCAGTGCCAAGACCGGGACAGGGATATCAAATGAGCAGTTCTTC.

The chain combines TRBV27 with TRBJ1-5; 10 nucleotides agree with TRBD1. This CDR3 region has 15 residues. V lost 3 bases and J lost 5; bases outside the gene matches: 4. Germline CDR1 is MNHEY and CDR2 is SMNVEV (reference sequence). The DNA for the CDR3 is TGTGCCAGCAGTTTCCTCGGACAGGGGGATCAGCCCCAGCATTTT. Translation gives CASSFLGQGDQPQHF.

J is TRBJ1-1 and V is TRBV6-4; 11 bases match TRBD1. The junction had 2 bases not matched to a gene; V was cut back by 4 bases and J by 1 base. This CDR3 comprises 15 residues. CDR1 and CDR2 from the germline V gene are MRHNA and SNTAGT. The CDR3 DNA reads TGTGCCAGCAGTGCGGGGACAGGGGGGAACACTGAAGCTTTCTTT. This translates into CASSAGTGGNTEAFF.

This clonotype was seen repeatedly, ten times or more. CDR3 bases: TGCAGTGCCACGACAGGGGTAGATGAAAAACTGTTTTTT. Amino acids: CSATTGVDEKLFF. The chain couples TRBV20-1 to TRBJ1-4, with 8 bases fitting TRBD1. V was pared by 6 bases and J by 6 bases, with 6 bases of the junction left unmatched. The CDR3 is made up of 13 amino acids. The V gene's germline CDR1 is DFQATT and CDR2 SNEGSKA (reference sequence).

There are many counts of this clonotype. The genes are TRBV6-1 and TRBJ1-1; D unclear. The CDR3 is 13 amino acids. Looked up from germline, CDR1 is MNHNS and CDR2 is SASEGT. Trimming stripped 3 bases from V and 1 base from J, with 6 bases between. The CDR3 loop reads CASSDSPNTEAFF. The CDR3 DNA reads TGTGCCAGCAGTGATTCCCCGAACACTGAAGCTTTCTTT.

This clonotype was seen a handful of times. This sequence joins TRBV10-3 and TRBJ2-2; D not certain. Germline CDR1 ENHRY, CDR2 SYGVKD. The CDR3 has 13 residues. Trimming left V 7 bases short and J 0 bases short, with 6 bases between. The CDR3 loop is CAIKTANTGELFF. Here the CDR3 DNA reads TGTGCCATCAAAACAGCGAACACCGGGGAGCTGTTTTTT.

This clonotype counts as medium-sized. This sequence joins TRBV7-2 and TRBJ2-5; 14 positions match TRBD2. Germline CDR1 reads SGHTA; CDR2 reads FQGNSA. The CDR3 loop spans 19 amino acids. Unmatched junction bases numbered 13, after V lost 2 bases and J lost 5 bases. The CDR3: CASSLQISGTSGRGETQYF. CDR3 DNA: TGTGCCAGCAGCTTACAAATTTCCGGGACTAGCGGGAGAGGGGAGACCCAGTACTTC. Supplemented by reference TRBV7-2 and TRBJ2-5, the full variable domain reads GAGVSQSPSNKVTEKGKDVELRCDPISGHTALYWYRQSLGQGLEFLIYFQGNSAPDKSGLPSDRFSAERTGGSVSTLTIQRTQQEDSAVYLCASSLQISGTSGRGETQYFGPGTRLLVL.

V gene TRBV6-6 combines with J gene TRBJ2-7; D perhaps matches TRBD1 (6 bases). The V end lost 2 bases, the J end lost 2 bases, and 25 bases lay between the germline ends. Germline V gene sequence: CDR1 MNHNY, CDR2 SVGAGI (reference sequence). The CDR3 has 19 amino acids. For the CDR3, the DNA is TGTGCCAGCAGTTACCCAAGGGCCCGTACCGGGACACCGACCTACGAGCAGTACTTC. Translation: CASSYPRARTGTPTYEQYF.